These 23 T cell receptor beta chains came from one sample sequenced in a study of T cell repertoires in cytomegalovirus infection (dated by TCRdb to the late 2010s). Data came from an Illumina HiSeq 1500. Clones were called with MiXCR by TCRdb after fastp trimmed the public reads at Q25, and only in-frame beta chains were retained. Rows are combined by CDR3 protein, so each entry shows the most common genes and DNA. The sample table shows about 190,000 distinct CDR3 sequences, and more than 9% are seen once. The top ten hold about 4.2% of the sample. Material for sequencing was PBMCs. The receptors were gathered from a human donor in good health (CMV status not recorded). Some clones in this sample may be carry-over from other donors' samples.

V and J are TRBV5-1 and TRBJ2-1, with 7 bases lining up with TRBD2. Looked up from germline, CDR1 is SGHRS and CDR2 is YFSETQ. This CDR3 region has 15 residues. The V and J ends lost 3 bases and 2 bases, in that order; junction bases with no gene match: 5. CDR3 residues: CASSSQRDAYNEQFF. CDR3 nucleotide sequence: TGCGCCAGCAGCTCCCAGCGGGATGCCTACAATGAGCAGTTCTTC.

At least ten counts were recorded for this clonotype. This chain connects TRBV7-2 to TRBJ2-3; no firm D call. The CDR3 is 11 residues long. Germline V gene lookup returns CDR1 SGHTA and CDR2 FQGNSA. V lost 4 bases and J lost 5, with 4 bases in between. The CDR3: CASSSEDTQYF. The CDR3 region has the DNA TGTGCCAGCAGCTCGGAAGATACGCAGTATTTT.

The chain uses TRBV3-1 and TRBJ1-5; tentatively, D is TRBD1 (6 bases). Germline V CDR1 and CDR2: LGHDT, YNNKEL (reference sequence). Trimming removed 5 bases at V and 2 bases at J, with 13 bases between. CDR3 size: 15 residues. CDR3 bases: TGTGCCAGCAGCAAACAGGGTACCGGCAATCAGCCCCAGCATTTT. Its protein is CASSKQGTGNQPQHF.

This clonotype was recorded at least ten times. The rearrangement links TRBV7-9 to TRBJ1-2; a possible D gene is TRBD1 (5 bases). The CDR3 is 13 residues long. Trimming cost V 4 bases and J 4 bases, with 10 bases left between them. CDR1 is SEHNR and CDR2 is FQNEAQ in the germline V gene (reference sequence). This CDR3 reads CASSSGTPYGYTF. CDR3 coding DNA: TGTGCCAGCAGCTCTGGGACGCCCTATGGCTACACCTTC.

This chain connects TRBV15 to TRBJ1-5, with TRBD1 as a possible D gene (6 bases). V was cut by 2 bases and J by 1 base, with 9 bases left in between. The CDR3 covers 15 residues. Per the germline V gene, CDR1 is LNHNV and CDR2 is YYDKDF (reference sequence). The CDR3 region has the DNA TGTGCCACCAGCAGACGGGGGCCGAGCAATCAGCCCCAGCATTTT. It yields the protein CATSRRGPSNQPQHF.

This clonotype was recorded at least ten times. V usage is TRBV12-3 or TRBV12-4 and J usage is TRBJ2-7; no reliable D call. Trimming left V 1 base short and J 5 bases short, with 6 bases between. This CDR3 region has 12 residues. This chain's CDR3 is CASSLEGDEQYV. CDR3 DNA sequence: TGTGCCAGCAGTTTAGAGGGCGACGAGCAGTACGTC.

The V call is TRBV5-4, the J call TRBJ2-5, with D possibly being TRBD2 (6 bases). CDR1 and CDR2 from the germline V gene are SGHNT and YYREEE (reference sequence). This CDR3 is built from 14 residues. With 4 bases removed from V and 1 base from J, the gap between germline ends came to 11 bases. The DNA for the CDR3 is TGTGCCAGCAGCCCGGGACTCAGCCAAGAGACCCAGTACTTC. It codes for CASSPGLSQETQYF.

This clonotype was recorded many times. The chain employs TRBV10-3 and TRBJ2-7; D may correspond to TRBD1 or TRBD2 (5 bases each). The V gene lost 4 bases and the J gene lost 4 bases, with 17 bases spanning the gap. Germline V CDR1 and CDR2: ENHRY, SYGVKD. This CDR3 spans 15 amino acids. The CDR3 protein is CAISGGRQNRYEQYF. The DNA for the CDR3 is TGTGCCATCAGTGGGGGGAGACAGAACCGATACGAGCAGTACTTC.

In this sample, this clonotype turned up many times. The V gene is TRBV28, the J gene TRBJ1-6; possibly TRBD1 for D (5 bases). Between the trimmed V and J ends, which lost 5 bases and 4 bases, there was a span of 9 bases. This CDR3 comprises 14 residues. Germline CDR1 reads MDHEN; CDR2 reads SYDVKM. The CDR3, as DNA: TGTGCCAGCAGTCGGACATCGTATAATTCACCCCTCCACTTT. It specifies CASSRTSYNSPLHF.

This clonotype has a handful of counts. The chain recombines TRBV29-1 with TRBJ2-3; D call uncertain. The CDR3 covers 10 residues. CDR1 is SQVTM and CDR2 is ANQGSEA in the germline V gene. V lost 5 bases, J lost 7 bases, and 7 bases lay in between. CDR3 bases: TGCAGCGTTTGGGTCTATACGCAGTATTTT. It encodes CSVWVYTQYF.

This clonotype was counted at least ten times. The CDR3 nucleotides read TGTGCCAGCAGTCCTTATCTCCCTAGCCGCAACTATGGCTACACCTTC. It is translated as CASSPYLPSRNYGYTF. The chain combines TRBV28 with TRBJ1-2; D gene unclear. The germline CDR1 and CDR2 sequences are MDHEN and SYDVKM. The CDR3 has 16 residues. Deletions cut 5 bases from V and 2 bases from J, with 18 bases between.

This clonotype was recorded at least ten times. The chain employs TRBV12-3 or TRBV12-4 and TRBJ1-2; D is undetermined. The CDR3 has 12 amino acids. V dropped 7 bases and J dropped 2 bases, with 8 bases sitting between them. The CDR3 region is CASNAGNYGYTF. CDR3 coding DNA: TGTGCCAGCAATGCGGGGAACTATGGCTACACCTTC.

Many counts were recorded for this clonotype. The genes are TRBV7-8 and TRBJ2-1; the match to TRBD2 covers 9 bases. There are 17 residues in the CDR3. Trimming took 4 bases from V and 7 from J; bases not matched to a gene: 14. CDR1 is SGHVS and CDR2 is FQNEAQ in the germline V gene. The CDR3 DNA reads TGTGCCAGCAGCTCCCTCCCTACTAGCGGGTTGGGGAATGAGCAGTTCTTC. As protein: CASSSLPTSGLGNEQFF.

CDR3 loop: CASSFGQGMNTEAFF. The CDR3, as DNA: TGCGCCAGCAGCTTTGGGCAGGGGATGAACACTGAAGCTTTCTTT. The V and J genes are TRBV5-1 and TRBJ1-1, with D perhaps TRBD1 (6 bases). The germline V gene has CDR1 SGHRS and CDR2 YFSETQ. The V end was cut by 2 bases, the J end by 0 bases, with 11 bases between. This CDR3 has 15 amino acids. The full variable domain, with the rest looked up from reference TRBV5-1 and TRBJ1-1, is KAGVTQTPRYLIKTRGQQVTLSCSPISGHRSVSWYQQTPGQGLQFLFEYFSETQRNKGNFPGRFSGRQFSNSRSEMNVSTLELGDSALYLCASSFGQGMNTEAFFGQGTRLTVV.

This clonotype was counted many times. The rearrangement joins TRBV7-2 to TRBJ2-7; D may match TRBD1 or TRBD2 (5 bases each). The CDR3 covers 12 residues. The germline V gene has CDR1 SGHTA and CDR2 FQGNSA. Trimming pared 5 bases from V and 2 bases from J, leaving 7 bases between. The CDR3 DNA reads TGTGCCAGCAGCCGGGGACCCTACGAGCAGTACTTC. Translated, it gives CASSRGPYEQYF.

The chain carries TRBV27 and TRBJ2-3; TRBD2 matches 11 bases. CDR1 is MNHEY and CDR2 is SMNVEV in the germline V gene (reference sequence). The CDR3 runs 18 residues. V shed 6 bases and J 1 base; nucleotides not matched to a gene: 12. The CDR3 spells CASRTGTSGRGRTDTQYF. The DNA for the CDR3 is TGTGCCAGCAGGACCGGGACTAGCGGACGGGGTCGCACAGATACGCAGTATTTT.

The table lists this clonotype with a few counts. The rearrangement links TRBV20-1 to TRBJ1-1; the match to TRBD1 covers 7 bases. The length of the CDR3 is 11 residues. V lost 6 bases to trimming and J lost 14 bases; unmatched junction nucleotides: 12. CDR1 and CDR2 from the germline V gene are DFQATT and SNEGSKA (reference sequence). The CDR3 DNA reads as TGCAGTGCCTCCGGACAGGCGACGAAATTCTTT. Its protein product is CSASGQATKFF.

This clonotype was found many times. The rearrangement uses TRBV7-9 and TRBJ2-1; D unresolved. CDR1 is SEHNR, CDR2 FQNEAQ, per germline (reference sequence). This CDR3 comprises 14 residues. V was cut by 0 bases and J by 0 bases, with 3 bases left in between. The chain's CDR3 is CASSLAGSYNEQFF. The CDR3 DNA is TGTGCCAGCAGCTTAGCGGGCTCCTACAATGAGCAGTTCTTC.

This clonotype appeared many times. CDR3 bases: TGTGCCAGCAGTTTATTATTTCCAGCGGGAGGGCAAGATACGCAGTATTTT. It encodes CASSLLFPAGGQDTQYF. The rearrangement uses TRBV28 and TRBJ2-3; TRBD2 agrees at 10 bases. With V trimmed by 1 base and J by 5 bases, 9 bases remained unmatched. Germline V gives CDR1 MDHEN, CDR2 SYDVKM. The CDR3 runs 17 residues.

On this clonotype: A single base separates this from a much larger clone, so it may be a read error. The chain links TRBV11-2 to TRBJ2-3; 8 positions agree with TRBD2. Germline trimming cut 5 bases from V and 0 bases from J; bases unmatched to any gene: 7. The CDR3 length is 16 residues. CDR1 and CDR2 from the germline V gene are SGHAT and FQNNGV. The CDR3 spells CASSARGGPSTDTQYF. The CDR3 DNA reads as TGTGCCAGCAGCGCCCGCGGGGGGCCTAGCACAGATACGCAGTATTTT.

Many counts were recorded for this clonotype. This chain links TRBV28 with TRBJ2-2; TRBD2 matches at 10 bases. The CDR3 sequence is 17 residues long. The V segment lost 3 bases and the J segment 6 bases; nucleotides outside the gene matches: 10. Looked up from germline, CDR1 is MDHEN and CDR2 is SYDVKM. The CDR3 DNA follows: TGTGCCAGCAGTTTGGCTAGCGGGAGATGGGGGCCCGGGGAGCTGTTTTTT. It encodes CASSLASGRWGPGELFF.

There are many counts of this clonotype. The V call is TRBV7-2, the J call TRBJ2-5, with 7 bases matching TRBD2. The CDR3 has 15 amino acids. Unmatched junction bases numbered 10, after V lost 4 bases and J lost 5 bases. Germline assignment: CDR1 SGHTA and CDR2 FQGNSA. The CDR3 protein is CASSSPVGGGETQYF. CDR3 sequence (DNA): TGTGCCAGCAGCTCCCCCGTGGGGGGAGGGGAGACCCAGTACTTC.

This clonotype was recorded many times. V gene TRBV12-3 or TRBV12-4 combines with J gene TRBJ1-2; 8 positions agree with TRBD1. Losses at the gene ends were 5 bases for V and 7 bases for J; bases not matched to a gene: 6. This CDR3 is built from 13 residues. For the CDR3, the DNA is TGTGCCAGCAGTCACCGGGACAGGAGTGGCTACACCTTC. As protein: CASSHRDRSGYTF.